Here is one T cell receptor beta chain with its context. The data belong to a study of OX40 agonist ivuxolimab in advanced cancers. Generated by immunoSEQ multiplex PCR, the TCRdb table keeps only in-frame clones and is missing some. The table lists tens of thousands of clones, around 82% of them singletons. Trimming removed 3 bases from V and 9 bases from J, with 12 bases in between. The CDR3 totals 14 residues. In germline, CDR1 is SGHTA, CDR2 FQGTGA. The study sampled blood at baseline, cycle 4 day 1, and cycle 7 day 1. This TCR was sampled from an adult with an advanced solid tumor such as melanoma, head and neck, liver or kidney cancer. The chain links TRBV7-3 to TRBJ1-6; D call uncertain. The source was CD4+ or CD8+ T cells sorted from blood, collected in a trial of the OX40 agonist ivuxolimab. The CDR3 reads CASSFSGFFSPLHF. The CDR3 bases are TGTGCCAGCAGCTTCTCTGGTTTTTTTTCACCCCTCCACTTT.